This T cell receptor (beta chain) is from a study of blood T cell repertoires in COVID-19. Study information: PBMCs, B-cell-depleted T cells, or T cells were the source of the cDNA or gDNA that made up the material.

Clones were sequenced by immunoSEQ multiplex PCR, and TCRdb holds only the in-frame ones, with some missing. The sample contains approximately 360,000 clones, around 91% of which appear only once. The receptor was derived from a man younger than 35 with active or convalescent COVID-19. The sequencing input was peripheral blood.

CDR3 DNA sequence: TGTGCCTGGAGTTTGGCGGGAGGCGGAGAGACCCAGTACTTC. Translated: CAWSLAGGGETQYF. The chain couples TRBV30 to TRBJ2-5; 8 bases agree with TRBD2. The CDR3 is 14 amino acids. Germline V gene sequence: CDR1 GTSNPN, CDR2 SVGIG (reference sequence). With 2 bases clipped from V and 4 bases from J, the junction kept 6 bases outside the gene matches.